The rows below give T cell receptor beta chains drawn from one sample of a study of CD8 T cells in ankylosing spondylitis. A single record per CDR3 protein comes from TCRdb applying MiXCR to the 5' RACE reads. The sample includes fewer than 400,000 distinct CDR3 sequences, about 14% of them seen just once. Sequencing was performed on blood, either unsorted or a sorted T cell fraction (not recorded which). These receptors all stem from a male donor with ankylosing spondylitis or in good health (not recorded which). Each CDR3 is given with its conserved first and last residue. Each record gives: CDR3 protein, CDR3 DNA, J gene, clone size, V gene, D gene, CDR3 length. The D gene is left open where the match is weak. The listing skips clone size in some rows; elsewhere it reads once, few, many or a size class.

CDR3 protein: CASKGGNLTGSNSPLHF
CDR3 DNA: TGTGCCAGCAAGGGAGGGAACCTGACAGGGAGTAATTCACCCCTCCACTTT
J gene: TRBJ1-6
clone size: few
V gene: TRBV6-1
D gene: TRBD1
CDR3 length: 17

CDR3 protein: CASTATNEKLFF
CDR3 DNA: TGTGCCTCGACAGCAACTAATGAAAAACTGTTTTTT
J gene: TRBJ1-4
clone size: NA
V gene: TRBV30
D gene: NA
CDR3 length: 12

CDR3 protein: CASRPSGRGDEQFF
CDR3 DNA: TGTGCCAGCAGGCCGTCGGGGCGTGGCGATGAGCAGTTCTTC
J gene: TRBJ2-1
clone size: NA
V gene: TRBV12-3/TRBV12-4
D gene: NA
CDR3 length: 14

CDR3 protein: CASSLSPGHNEQFF
CDR3 DNA: TGTGCCAGCAGCTTATCTCCAGGACACAATGAGCAGTTCTTC
J gene: TRBJ2-1
clone size: NA
V gene: TRBV11-2
D gene: NA
CDR3 length: 14

CDR3 protein: CASSSIYSTDTQYF
CDR3 DNA: TGTGCCAGCAGTTCCATTTACAGCACAGATACGCAGTATTTT
J gene: TRBJ2-3
clone size: NA
V gene: TRBV12-3/TRBV12-4
D gene: NA
CDR3 length: 14

CDR3 protein: CASSQEGLSGIYGYTF
CDR3 DNA: TGTGCCAGCAGCCAAGAAGGGCTGTCAGGGATCTATGGCTACACCTTC
J gene: TRBJ1-2
clone size: NA
V gene: TRBV3-1
D gene: NA
CDR3 length: 16

CDR3 protein: CASSRLTGGPDTQYF
CDR3 DNA: TGTGCCAGCAGCCGTCTCACCGGGGGCCCAGATACGCAGTATTTT
J gene: TRBJ2-3
clone size: NA
V gene: TRBV3-1
D gene: NA
CDR3 length: 15

CDR3 protein: CASSLQGIGSYEQYF
CDR3 DNA: TGTGCCAGCAGCCTACAGGGGATAGGCTCCTACGAGCAGTACTTC
J gene: TRBJ2-7
clone size: few
V gene: TRBV7-9
D gene: TRBD1
CDR3 length: 15

CDR3 protein: CASSPQKSSYNEQFF
CDR3 DNA: TGTGCCAGCTCACCGCAGAAGAGCTCCTACAATGAGCAGTTCTTC
J gene: TRBJ2-1
clone size: NA
V gene: TRBV18
D gene: NA
CDR3 length: 15

CDR3 protein: CASSLEGQSYYGYTF
CDR3 DNA: TGTGCCAGCAGTTTAGAGGGACAGTCTTACTATGGCTACACCTTC
J gene: TRBJ1-2
clone size: few
V gene: TRBV12-3/TRBV12-4
D gene: TRBD1
CDR3 length: 15

CDR3 protein: CAWSVGLHNEQFF
CDR3 DNA: TGTGCCTGGAGTGTGGGGCTTCACAATGAGCAGTTCTTC
J gene: TRBJ2-1
clone size: few
V gene: TRBV30
D gene: NA
CDR3 length: 13

CDR3 protein: CASQRGGPSDTQYF
CDR3 DNA: TGTGCCAGCCAGCGGGGGGGCCCATCAGATACGCAGTATTTT
J gene: TRBJ2-3
clone size: few
V gene: TRBV6-1
D gene: TRBD2
CDR3 length: 14

CDR3 protein: CASSSPTLLAGSRNEQFF
CDR3 DNA: TGTGCCAGCAGCTCCCCCACCTTACTAGCGGGGAGCCGGAATGAGCAGTTCTTC
J gene: TRBJ2-1
clone size: few
V gene: TRBV7-8
D gene: TRBD2
CDR3 length: 18

CDR3 protein: CASSLRTAGLGTDTQYF
CDR3 DNA: TGTGCCAGCAGCCTACGCACGGCGGGGTTAGGCACAGATACGCAGTATTTT
J gene: TRBJ2-3
clone size: few
V gene: TRBV7-2
D gene: NA
CDR3 length: 17

CDR3 protein: CASSPPSGRTTDTQYF
CDR3 DNA: TGTGCCAGCAGCCCCCCCAGCGGGAGAACCACAGATACGCAGTATTTT
J gene: TRBJ2-3
clone size: NA
V gene: TRBV11-2
D gene: TRBD2
CDR3 length: 16

CDR3 protein: CASSLEVKTQYF
CDR3 DNA: TGTGCCAGCAGTTTAGAGGTGAAGACCCAGTACTTC
J gene: TRBJ2-5
clone size: NA
V gene: TRBV12-3/TRBV12-4
D gene: NA
CDR3 length: 12

CDR3 protein: CSARSRGTEAFF
CDR3 DNA: TGCAGTGCTAGGTCCAGGGGCACTGAAGCTTTCTTT
J gene: TRBJ1-1
clone size: few
V gene: TRBV20-1
D gene: NA
CDR3 length: 12

CDR3 protein: CAWSGLAGLSYEQYF
CDR3 DNA: TGTGCCTGGAGTGGACTAGCGGGACTGAGCTACGAGCAGTACTTC
J gene: TRBJ2-7
clone size: NA
V gene: TRBV30
D gene: TRBD2
CDR3 length: 15

CDR3 protein: CASSYVYRTSGYNEQFF
CDR3 DNA: TGTGCCAGCAGTTACGTTTATCGGACTAGCGGCTACAATGAGCAGTTCTTC
J gene: TRBJ2-1
clone size: few
V gene: TRBV6-5
D gene: TRBD2
CDR3 length: 17

CDR3 protein: CAWSPSSGSPYNEQFF
CDR3 DNA: TGTGCCTGGAGTCCCTCGAGCGGGAGCCCCTACAATGAGCAGTTCTTC
J gene: TRBJ2-1
clone size: NA
V gene: TRBV30
D gene: TRBD2
CDR3 length: 16

CDR3 protein: CATSRDLRRSFNEKLFF
CDR3 DNA: TGTGCCACCAGCAGAGATCTGAGACGGAGCTTTAATGAAAAACTGTTTTTT
J gene: TRBJ1-4
clone size: NA
V gene: TRBV15
D gene: NA
CDR3 length: 17

CDR3 protein: CSVGGTQYF
CDR3 DNA: TGCAGCGTAGGAGGCACGCAGTATTTT
J gene: TRBJ2-3
clone size: NA
V gene: TRBV29-1
D gene: NA
CDR3 length: 9

CDR3 protein: CASSLSGTAYNEQFF
CDR3 DNA: TGTGCCAGCAGCTTATCCGGGACGGCTTACAATGAGCAGTTCTTC
J gene: TRBJ2-1
clone size: NA
V gene: TRBV7-2
D gene: NA
CDR3 length: 15

CDR3 protein: CATSRVRQGFPPQYF
CDR3 DNA: TGTGCCACCAGCAGAGTAAGGCAGGGATTCCCCCCCCAGTACTTC
J gene: TRBJ2-5
clone size: few
V gene: TRBV15
D gene: NA
CDR3 length: 15

CDR3 protein: CASSFSRETQYF
CDR3 DNA: TGTGCCAGCAGCTTTTCCCGGGAGACCCAGTACTTC
J gene: TRBJ2-5
clone size: few
V gene: TRBV7-2
D gene: NA
CDR3 length: 12

CDR3 protein: CASSDASSSYNSPLHF
CDR3 DNA: TGCGCCAGCAGCGACGCCTCAAGCTCCTATAATTCACCCCTCCACTTT
J gene: TRBJ1-6
clone size: NA
V gene: TRBV5-1
D gene: NA
CDR3 length: 16

CDR3 protein: CASSLWGKNTDTQYF
CDR3 DNA: TGTGCCAGCAGTTTGTGGGGGAAGAACACAGATACGCAGTATTTT
J gene: TRBJ2-3
clone size: few
V gene: TRBV12-3/TRBV12-4
D gene: NA
CDR3 length: 15

CDR3 protein: CSAGTGSNEQFF
CDR3 DNA: TGCAGTGCAGGCACAGGGAGCAATGAGCAGTTCTTC
J gene: TRBJ2-1
clone size: NA
V gene: TRBV20-1
D gene: NA
CDR3 length: 12

CDR3 protein: CASSYRGSTDTQYF
CDR3 DNA: TGTGCCAGCAGTTACCGGGGGTCCACGGATACGCAGTATTTT
J gene: TRBJ2-3
clone size: NA
V gene: TRBV6-5
D gene: NA
CDR3 length: 14